This T cell receptor (beta chain) was captured by sequencing in a study of T-cell memory formation after mild COVID-19. V gave up 6 bases and J gave up 4 bases; unmatched junction bases: 14. The CDR3 sequence is 18 residues long. This clonotype was seen many times. From the 5' RACE reads, TCRdb called clonotypes with MiXCR, one entry per CDR3 protein. The profile shows fewer than 400,000 distinct CDR3 sequences, roughly 13% of them singletons. Sequencing input: PBMCs or a T cell subset sorted from them (not recorded which). The rearrangement joins TRBV12-3 or TRBV12-4 to TRBJ2-2, with TRBD1 matching 10 bases. The origin of this receptor is a man aged 18 to 29 who had mild COVID-19 (a few samples of this study predate the infection). Cell type and time point are not known. The CDR3 bases are TGTGCCAGCAGGGCCCGGGACAGGGGTTGGGCGGGCACCGGGGAGCTGTTTTTT. Residues: CASRARDRGWAGTGELFF.